This T cell receptor beta chain was documented in a study of T cell responses to AZD1222 COVID-19 vaccine (dated by TCRdb to about 2021). Context from the whole study: TCR sequencing was performed for approximately 240 trial participants, of whom about 200 were given two doses of AZD1222 and around 25 were given two doses of MenACWY control vaccine. Enrollment into the trials was organized by age into subgroups of 18-55, 56-69 and 70-plus years, and those subgroups contained roughly 150, 30 and 60 TCR-sequenced participants, respectively.

The CDR3 regions of human TCRbeta chains were analyzed by immunosequencing. The source study handled its data this way. Repertoire TCRs were matched against a reference library of SARS-CoV-2-specific TCRs generated with the MIRA antigen-specificity platform. Breadth was defined as the fraction of unique TCRs that were SARS-CoV-2-associated, and depth was defined as the fraction of total T cells that were SARS-CoV-2-associated. Using the MIRA data, each spike-specific TCR was assigned both to the spike region to which the TCR was reactive and to a CD4 or CD8 class. Log10-transformed breadth and depth values were compared by one-way ANOVA with Sidak's multiple comparisons tests. TCRdb holds this immuneACCESS table with in-frame rearrangements only. Some clones are missing; in checked studies, unresolved V genes explain under half, and the rest has no known cause. V and J calls plus clone size are reproduced from that table; the DNA served to infer D and trimming. The sample table shows 130,000 to 150,000 clones, and about 93% are seen once. The ten biggest clones cover around 2.8% of the sample.

The time point label, as the study defines it: baseline before first vaccination. The treatment or condition label, as the study defines it: meningococcal conjugate vaccine given as trial control. Vaccinee samples were obtained from the UK trials COV001 and COV002, which included a single-blind randomized controlled phase 2/3 trial of AZD1222 (ChAdOx1 nCoV-19) in healthy adults. Trial participant PBMC samples were collected at day 0 and day 28 after the second dose for TCRbeta chain sequencing. V lost 3 bases and J lost 2 bases; the stretch between them is 21 bases long. In the germline V gene (reference sequence), CDR1 corresponds to LNHNV and CDR2 to YYDKDF. From the cysteine through the phenylalanine, the CDR3 covers 18 amino acids. Solely the CDR3 DNA is kept, with 54 bases framed from the first base. The study at large found these results: Reportedly, close to half of the unique spike-specific TCRs recognized epitopes lying outside the regions that are mutated in the B.1.351 and B.1.1.7 variants. After two AZD1222 doses, spike-specific TCR breadth and depth were significantly higher than at day 0 and than in MenACWY recipients. In the small 56-69-year group, the increase in depth fell short of significance, most likely because of low power. Only six or seven AZD1222 recipients were SARS-CoV-2 seropositive at baseline, limiting conclusions about previously exposed vaccinees. Because no day 14 peak-response samples were available, the repertoires could be characterized only after the peak T cell response. Participants were mostly white British, with more females than males. The authors suggested clonal diversity may have been underestimated. The vaccine-associated CD4 TCRs covered the entire spike protein, and the dominant responses fell in regions 160-218 and 743-854.

Note on this clone: This receptor's antigen is unknown. Qualities for individual bases were not recorded, and no much larger clone is one base off.

The chain is made from TRBV15 and TRBJ2-3; the D segment cannot be called with confidence. This TCR derives from an adult in good health. The sequencing used peripheral blood, collected on day 0 of MenACWY control vaccination. The CDR3 protein sequence reads: CATSSALRRNTYTDTQYF. The DNA is TGTGCCACCAGCAGTGCCCTGAGACGGAATACATACACAGATACGCAGTATTTT.